One sample yielded the 25 T cell receptor beta chains listed below, sequenced in a study of Graves' ophthalmopathy and Graves' hyperthyroidism. The study amplified TCR beta CDR3 regions using RNA transcripts. First-round RT-PCR used HTBI primers; second-round multiplex PCR followed. TCRdb redid the calling of the multiplex PCR reads with MiXCR, one entry per CDR3 protein. The sample lists about 400,000 distinct CDR3 sequences; around 19% were seen once. Material: peripheral blood. Source of these receptors: a woman between 18 and 29 years old with Graves' ophthalmopathy.

Many counts were recorded for this clonotype. The J gene is TRBJ1-2, the V gene TRBV5-1; TRBD1 might be the D (5 bases). Germline assignment: CDR1 SGHRS and CDR2 YFSETQ. The CDR3 is made up of 14 amino acids. Trimming took 5 bases from V and 5 from J, leaving 16 bases between them. CDR3 nucleotide sequence: TGCGCCAGCAGGGAAGGGCAGGGATGGTATGGCTACACCTTC. Residues: CASREGQGWYGYTF.

This clonotype was counted at least ten times. This chain uses TRBV9 with TRBJ2-7, with no clear D. CDR1 is SGDLS, CDR2 YYNGEE, per germline. The CDR3 is 13 amino acids. Trimming stripped 0 bases from V and 4 bases from J, with 8 bases between. The CDR3 here is CASSVEAEYEQYF. The CDR3 DNA reads TGTGCCAGCAGCGTAGAAGCCGAGTACGAGCAGTACTTC.

Many counts were recorded for this clonotype. This sequence joins TRBV29-1 and TRBJ2-2, with 8 bases lining up with TRBD1. Germline CDR1 and CDR2: SQVTM and ANQGSEA. J was trimmed by 11 bases and V by 5 bases; bases with no gene match: 10. This CDR3 has 13 amino acids. The CDR3 sequence: CSVSDRGGFELFF. The CDR3 DNA sequence: TGCAGCGTTTCCGACAGGGGCGGTTTCGAGCTGTTTTTT.

The J gene is TRBJ2-5, the V gene TRBV20-1, with a tentative D call TRBD1 (6 bases). The CDR3 totals 15 residues. V lost 0 bases and J 1 base, leaving 12 bases between the germline ends. Germline CDR1 DFQATT, CDR2 SNEGSKA (reference sequence). Here the CDR3 reads CSARDNRVPQETQYF. CDR3 bases: TGCAGTGCTAGAGACAACAGGGTACCCCAAGAGACCCAGTACTTC.

In this sample, this clonotype turned up a few times. J is TRBJ1-2 and V is TRBV4-2; D is undetermined. The V gene's germline CDR1 is LGHNA and CDR2 YNFKEQ. V shed 0 bases and J shed 7 bases, with 18 bases lying between them. This CDR3 contains 16 residues. CDR3 sequence (DNA): TGTGCCAGCAGCCAAGATTGGTCCTTCCAAGGCGGTGGCTACACCTTC. It is translated as CASSQDWSFQGGGYTF.

This clonotype appeared many times. The chain couples TRBV12-3 or TRBV12-4 to TRBJ2-7; D unresolved. This CDR3 region has 14 residues. V lost 2 bases and J lost 4, with 12 bases in between. CDR3 in DNA: TGTGCCAGCAGTTTAACGTCAGGTTATTACGAGCAGTACTTC. Its translation is CASSLTSGYYEQYF.

The chain uses TRBV27 and TRBJ1-1; no clear D. V was shortened by 4 bases and J by 0 bases, with 15 bases between the two germline ends. The CDR3 has 16 amino acids. Germline V lookup: CDR1 MNHEY, CDR2 SMNVEV (reference sequence). The CDR3 DNA sequence: TGTGCCAGCAGTTCAGCGAAATTGATGATGAACACTGAAGCTTTCTTT. Amino acids: CASSSAKLMMNTEAFF.

The sample holds many counts of this clonotype. V gene TRBV7-2 combines with J gene TRBJ2-4, with D hard to call. The V gene lost 2 bases and the J gene lost 8 bases, with 10 bases spanning the gap. There are 13 residues in the CDR3. Germline V gene lookup returns CDR1 SGHTA and CDR2 FQGNSA. In DNA, the CDR3 is TGTGCCAGCAGCTTAAATCCTAGGGACATTCAGTACTTC. This encodes CASSLNPRDIQYF. The variable domain in full, completed from reference TRBV7-2 and TRBJ2-4, reads GAGVSQSPSNKVTEKGKDVELRCDPISGHTALYWYRQSLGQGLEFLIYFQGNSAPDKSGLPSDRFSAERTGGSVSTLTIQRTQQEDSAVYLCASSLNPRDIQYFGAGTRLSVL.

Ten or more counts support this clonotype. The CDR3 sequence: CATSRGAGEYTEAFF. CDR3 nucleotides: TGTGCCACCAGCAGAGGGGCAGGAGAATATACTGAAGCTTTCTTT. V is TRBV15 and J is TRBJ1-1; D unresolved. V was cut by 1 base and J by 5 bases, with 14 bases left in between. CDR3 length equals 15 residues. CDR1 and CDR2 from the germline V gene are LNHNV and YYDKDF (reference sequence).

This clonotype was seen ten or more times. The genes are TRBV6-2 or TRBV6-3 and TRBJ2-5, with TRBD2 matching over 8 bases. V lost 5 bases and J lost 4; bases outside the gene matches: 9. CDR1 and CDR2 (germline): MNHEY, SVGEGT. The CDR3 has 15 residues. In DNA, the CDR3 is TGTGCCAGCAGTCGAGCGGGAGTGTGGGGAGAGACCCAGTACTTC. Its protein product is CASSRAGVWGETQYF.

This clonotype was recorded at least ten times. V gene TRBV27 combines with J gene TRBJ2-7, with TRBD2 identical over 9 bases. Trimming took 5 bases from V and 0 from J; bases not matched to a gene: 5. This CDR3 region has 15 residues. CDR1 is MNHEY, CDR2 SMNVEV, per germline (reference sequence). The DNA of the CDR3 is TGTGCCAGCAGTCTTAATAGCGGGAGCTCCTACGAGCAGTACTTC. Translated: CASSLNSGSSYEQYF.

There are many counts of this clonotype. The genes are TRBV2 and TRBJ1-1; D unclear. Germline V gene sequence: CDR1 SNHLY, CDR2 FYNNEI. The CDR3 consists of 13 residues. The V end was cut by 0 bases, the J end by 6 bases, with 8 bases between. The CDR3 region is CASSEARTAEAFF. The CDR3 DNA is TGTGCCAGCAGTGAAGCGCGAACAGCTGAAGCTTTCTTT.

The chain uses TRBV28 and TRBJ2-5; 7 nucleotides agree with TRBD2. CDR3 size: 15 residues. After removal of 2 bases from V and 1 base from J, the junction contained 4 bases not matched to a gene. Germline V gene data show CDR1 as MDHEN and CDR2 as SYDVKM. CDR3 coding DNA: TGTGCCAGCAGTTTAGGGGGGGACGGCCAAGAGACCCAGTACTTC. Residues: CASSLGGDGQETQYF.

This chain links TRBV11-2 with TRBJ2-7, with TRBD2 matching over 8 bases. This CDR3 region has 14 residues. V was clipped by 5 bases and J by 3 bases; unmatched bases: 6. In germline, CDR1 is SGHAT, CDR2 FQNNGV. CDR3 bases: TGTGCCAGCAGCGGGACCGGGACTAGCTACGAGCAGTACTTC. It encodes CASSGTGTSYEQYF.

The chain is built from TRBV11-2 and TRBJ1-1; the D is unclear. Germline values: CDR1 SGHAT, CDR2 FQNNGV. Trimming shortened V by 6 bases and J by 0 bases, and 17 bases separated the two germline ends. This CDR3 is built from 16 residues. The CDR3 region is CASSLVLVPMNTEAFF. Here the CDR3 DNA reads TGTGCCAGCAGTCTAGTCCTGGTCCCGATGAACACTGAAGCTTTCTTT.

This clonotype was seen ten or more times. The chain combines TRBV20-1 with TRBJ2-4; tentatively, D is TRBD2 (10 bases). Germline lookup yields CDR1 DFQATT and CDR2 SNEGSKA (reference sequence). The CDR3 runs to 22 residues. V was clipped by 1 base and J by 0 bases, with 31 bases between them. Here the CDR3 reads CSARAPLGLLAGQGIAKNIQYF. The DNA for the CDR3 is TGCAGTGCTAGAGCCCCTCTGGGCTTACTAGCGGGACAGGGTATAGCCAAAAACATTCAGTACTTC.

This clonotype appeared many times. The rearrangement joins TRBV6-5 to TRBJ1-2; TRBD1 agrees at 7 bases. Germline V gene sequence: CDR1 MNHEY, CDR2 SVGAGI. Trimming cost V 2 bases and J 8 bases; bases outside gene matches: 8. The CDR3 sequence is 14 residues long. Written as DNA, the CDR3 is TGTGCCAGCAGTTACAGACGAGGGGGCAGAGGCTACACCTTC. It encodes CASSYRRGGRGYTF.

This clonotype came up many times. The V gene is TRBV7-9, the J gene TRBJ2-6; 11 bases fit TRBD2. This CDR3 comprises 18 residues. Trimming at V came to 5 bases and at J to 0 bases, leaving 6 bases not matched to a gene. Per germline, CDR1 SEHNR and CDR2 FQNEAQ (reference sequence). The CDR3 is CASSVQLAGASGANVLTF. CDR3 bases: TGTGCCAGCAGCGTCCAACTAGCGGGGGCCTCTGGGGCCAACGTCCTGACTTTC.

This clonotype came up many times. This sequence joins TRBV6-2 or TRBV6-3 and TRBJ1-5, with TRBD1 matching over 8 bases. CDR3 length: 15 residues. Germline-derived CDR1 and CDR2 are MNHEY and SVGEGT. V trimming: 4 bases; J trimming: 5 bases; junction bases outside the gene matches: 7. The CDR3 loop reads CASSSMDRVDQPQHF. The CDR3 DNA is TGTGCCAGCAGTTCGATGGACAGGGTGGATCAGCCCCAGCATTTT.

There are many counts of this clonotype. The chain has TRBV9 and TRBJ2-2; 10 nucleotides align to TRBD2. After removal of 0 bases from V and 1 base from J, the junction contained 3 bases not matched to a gene. Germline V gives CDR1 SGDLS, CDR2 YYNGEE. The length of the CDR3 is 17 residues. The CDR3 loop reads CASSVGLAGVNTGELFF. Here the CDR3 DNA reads TGTGCCAGCAGCGTAGGCCTAGCGGGAGTGAACACCGGGGAGCTGTTTTTT.

Ten or more counts support this clonotype. The chain is built from TRBV6-4 and TRBJ2-2, with TRBD1 matching 7 bases. This CDR3 region has 17 residues. CDR1 is MRHNA, CDR2 SNTAGT, per germline. The V gene end was trimmed by 5 bases and the J gene end by 0 bases; junction bases not matched to a gene: 9. For the CDR3, the DNA is TGTGCCAGCAGTCCAAGACTGGGACAGACGAACACCGGGGAGCTGTTTTTT. Residues: CASSPRLGQTNTGELFF.

This clonotype came up many times. The gene calls are TRBV6-4 and TRBJ2-2, with D maybe TRBD2 (5 bases). With 11 bases removed from V and 2 bases from J, the gap between germline ends came to 27 bases. The V gene's germline CDR1 is MRHNA and CDR2 SNTAGT. CDR3 size: 18 residues. The CDR3 is CALGRSYGRVLNTGELFF. DNA for the CDR3: TGTGCCCTAGGACGCAGTTACGGGCGGGTTCTTAACACCGGGGAGCTGTTTTTT.

The sample holds many counts of this clonotype. DNA for the CDR3: TGTGCCAGCAGCTTCTACGGGACAGGGGACTACGAGCAGTACTTC. The encoded protein is CASSFYGTGDYEQYF. The chain links TRBV7-2 to TRBJ2-7, with 10 bases aligning to TRBD1. V was clipped by 3 bases and J by 3 bases; unmatched bases: 5. The CDR3 contains 15 residues. Germline V CDR1 and CDR2: SGHTA, FQGNSA.

This clonotype was recorded many times. Germline is not matched at one junction end, which may reflect a read error. The J gene is TRBJ2-2, the V gene TRBV6-1, with TRBD2 matching over 7 bases. The CDR3 spans 16 residues. CDR1 is MNHNS and CDR2 is SASEGT in the germline V gene. CDR3 in DNA: TGTGCCAGCAGTGAAGAGACTAGCCGGAGAGCCGGGAAGCTGTTTTTT. Its protein product is CASSEETSRRAGKLFF.

This clonotype was detected many times. This chain connects TRBV20-1 to TRBJ1-6, with D unclear. CDR1 and CDR2 from the germline V gene are DFQATT and SNEGSKA (reference sequence). Trimming took off 3 bases at V and 8 bases at J, with 8 bases between the two ends. This CDR3 is built from 12 residues. The DNA for the CDR3 is TGCAGTGCTAGGAGTGTGGATTCACCCCTCCACTTT. Amino acid sequence: CSARSVDSPLHF.